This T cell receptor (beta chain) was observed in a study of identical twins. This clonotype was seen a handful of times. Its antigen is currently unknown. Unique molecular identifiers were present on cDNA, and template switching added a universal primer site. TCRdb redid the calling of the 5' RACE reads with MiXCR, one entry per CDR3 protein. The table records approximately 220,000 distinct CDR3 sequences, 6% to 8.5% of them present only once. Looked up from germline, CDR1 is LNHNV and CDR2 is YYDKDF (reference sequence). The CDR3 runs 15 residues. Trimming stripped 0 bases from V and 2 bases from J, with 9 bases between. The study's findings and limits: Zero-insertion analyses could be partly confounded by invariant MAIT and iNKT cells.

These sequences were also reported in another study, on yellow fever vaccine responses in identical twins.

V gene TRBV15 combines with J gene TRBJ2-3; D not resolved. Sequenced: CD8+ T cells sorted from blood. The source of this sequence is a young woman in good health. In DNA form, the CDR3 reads TGTGCCACCAGCAGAGATCTAGTTGTCACAGATACGCAGTATTTT. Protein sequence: CATSRDLVVTDTQYF.